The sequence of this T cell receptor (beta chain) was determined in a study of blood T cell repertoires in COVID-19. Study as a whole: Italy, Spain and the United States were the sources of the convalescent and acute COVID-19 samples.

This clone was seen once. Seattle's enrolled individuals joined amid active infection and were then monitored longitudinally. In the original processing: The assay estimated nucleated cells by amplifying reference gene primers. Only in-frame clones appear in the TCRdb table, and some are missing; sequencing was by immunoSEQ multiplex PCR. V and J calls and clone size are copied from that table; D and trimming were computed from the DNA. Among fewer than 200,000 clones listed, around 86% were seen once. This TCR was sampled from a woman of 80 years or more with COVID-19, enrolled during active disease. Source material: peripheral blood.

The CDR3 sequence is CASSSRRDSSNQPQHF. Written as DNA, the CDR3 is TGTGCCAGCAGTTCGCGCCGGGACTCAAGCAATCAGCCCCAGCATTTT. The rearrangement joins TRBV6-5 to TRBJ1-5; possibly TRBD1 for D (5 bases). The germline CDR1 and CDR2 sequences are MNHEY and SVGAGI. The V and J ends lost 4 bases and 1 base respectively, with 14 bases between them. The CDR3 has 16 residues.